The clone carrying this TCR beta chain was seen a handful of times. No antigen is known for it. This sample was included in a study of CD4 T cells in relation to SARS-CoV-2 and coronaviruses. Study-level information: The HLA restriction of the shared crossreactive spike epitopes was mapped.

Naive and memory CD4+ T cell DNA was deep-sequenced without culture. Produced via immunoSEQ multiplex PCR; TCRdb's table is partial and in-frame only. Found here are under 70,000 clones, around 86% of them singletons; the top ten hold about 1.5%. CDR1 and CDR2 (germline): SGHKS, YYEKEE (reference sequence). Trimming took off 1 base at V and 1 base at J, with 5 bases between the two ends. The CDR3 extends over 13 amino acids. Before the COVID-19 pandemic, during about 2010-2019, CD4+ T cells were taken from unexposed donors. Findings and limits, study-wide: SARS-CoV-2-driven expansion was significantly weaker in crossreactive than monoreactive clones. Memory recall responses, not primary responses primed in culture, are what the assay detects.

Specimen: memory CD4+ T cells from PBMCs. The V and J genes are TRBV5-5 and TRBJ1-1; D is unresolved. The origin of this receptor is a human donor in good health. The CDR3 region is CASSLTTNTEAFF. CDR3 DNA: TGTGCCAGCAGCTTGACCACGAACACTGAAGCTTTCTTT.